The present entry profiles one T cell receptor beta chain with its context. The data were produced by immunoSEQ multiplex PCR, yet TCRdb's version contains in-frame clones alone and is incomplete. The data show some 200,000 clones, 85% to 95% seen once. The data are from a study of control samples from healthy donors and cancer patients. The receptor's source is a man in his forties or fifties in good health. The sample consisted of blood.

The DNA for the CDR3 is TGCGCCAGCAGCCTCCAGTCCGGGACACAAACCTACGAGCAGTACTTC. Encoded protein: CASSLQSGTQTYEQYF. V usage is TRBV4-1 and J usage is TRBJ2-7; possible D gene TRBD1, 6 bases. Germline V gene sequence: CDR1 MGHRA, CDR2 YSYEKL. V lost 4 bases to trimming and J lost 2 bases, with 18 bases between them. The CDR3 consists of 16 residues.